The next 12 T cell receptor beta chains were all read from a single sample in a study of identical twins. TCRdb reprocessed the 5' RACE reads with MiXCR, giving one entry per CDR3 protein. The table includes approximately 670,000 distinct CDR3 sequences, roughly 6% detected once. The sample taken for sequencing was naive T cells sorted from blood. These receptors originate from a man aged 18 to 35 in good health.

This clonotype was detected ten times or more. CDR3 region: CASSSRGGYNEQFF. CDR3 DNA: TGTGCCAGCAGTTCACGGGGGGGGTACAATGAGCAGTTCTTC. The V gene is TRBV12-3 or TRBV12-4, the J gene TRBJ2-1; TRBD2 agrees at 8 bases. V gave up 4 bases and J gave up 4 bases; unmatched junction bases: 3. The CDR3 spans 14 residues.

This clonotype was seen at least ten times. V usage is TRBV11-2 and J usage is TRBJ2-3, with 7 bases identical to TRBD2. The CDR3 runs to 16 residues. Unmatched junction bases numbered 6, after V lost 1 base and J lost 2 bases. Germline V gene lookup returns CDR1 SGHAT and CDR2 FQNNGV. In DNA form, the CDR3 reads TGTGCCAGCAGCTTAGGCCTAGCGGCAATCACAGATACGCAGTATTTT. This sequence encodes CASSLGLAAITDTQYF.

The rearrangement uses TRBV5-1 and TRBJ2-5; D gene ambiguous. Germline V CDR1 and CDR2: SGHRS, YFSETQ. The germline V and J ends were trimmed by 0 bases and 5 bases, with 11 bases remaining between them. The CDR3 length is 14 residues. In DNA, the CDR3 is TGCGCCAGCAGCTTGGAAGGAGTTAGGGAGACCCAGTACTTC. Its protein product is CASSLEGVRETQYF.

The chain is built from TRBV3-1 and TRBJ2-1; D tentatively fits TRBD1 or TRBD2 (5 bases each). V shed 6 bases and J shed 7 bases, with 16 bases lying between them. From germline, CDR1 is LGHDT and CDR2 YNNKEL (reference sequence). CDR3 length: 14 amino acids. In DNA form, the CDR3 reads TGTGCCAGCAGTGACGGGGCCCTGGATAATGAGCAGTTCTTC. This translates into CASSDGALDNEQFF.

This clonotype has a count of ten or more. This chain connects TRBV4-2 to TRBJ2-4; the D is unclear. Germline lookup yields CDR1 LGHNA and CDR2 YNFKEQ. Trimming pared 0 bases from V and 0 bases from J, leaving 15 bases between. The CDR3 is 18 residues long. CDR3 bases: TGTGCCAGCAGCCAAGAGGATCAAAGACTGCTAGCCAAAAACATTCAGTACTTC. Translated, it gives CASSQEDQRLLAKNIQYF.

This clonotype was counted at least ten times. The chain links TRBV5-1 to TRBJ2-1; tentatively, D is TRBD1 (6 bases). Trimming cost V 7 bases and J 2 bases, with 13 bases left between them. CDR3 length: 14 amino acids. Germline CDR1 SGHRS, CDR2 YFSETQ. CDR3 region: CASAPGTTYNEQFF. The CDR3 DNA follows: TGCGCCAGCGCACCCGGGACAACCTACAATGAGCAGTTCTTC.

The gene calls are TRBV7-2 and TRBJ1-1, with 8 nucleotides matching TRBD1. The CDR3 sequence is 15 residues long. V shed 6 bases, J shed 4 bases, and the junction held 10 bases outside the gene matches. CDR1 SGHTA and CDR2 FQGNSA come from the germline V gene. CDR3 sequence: CASSPLQGGFTEAFF. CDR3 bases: TGTGCCAGCAGTCCCTTACAGGGGGGATTCACTGAAGCTTTCTTT.

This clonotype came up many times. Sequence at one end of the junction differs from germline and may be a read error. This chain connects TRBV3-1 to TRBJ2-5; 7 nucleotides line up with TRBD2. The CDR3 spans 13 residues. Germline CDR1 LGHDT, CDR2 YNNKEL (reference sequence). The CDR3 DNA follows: TGTGCCAGCAGCCAAGAAACGATAGGCCTAGCGGATTTC. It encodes CASSQETIGLADF.

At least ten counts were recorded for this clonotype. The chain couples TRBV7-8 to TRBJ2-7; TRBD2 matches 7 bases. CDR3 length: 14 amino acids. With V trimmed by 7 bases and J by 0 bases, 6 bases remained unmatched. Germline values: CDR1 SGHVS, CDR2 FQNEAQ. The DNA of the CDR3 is TGTGCCAGCACCGTACTAGCGTCCTCCTACGAGCAGTACTTC. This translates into CASTVLASSYEQYF.

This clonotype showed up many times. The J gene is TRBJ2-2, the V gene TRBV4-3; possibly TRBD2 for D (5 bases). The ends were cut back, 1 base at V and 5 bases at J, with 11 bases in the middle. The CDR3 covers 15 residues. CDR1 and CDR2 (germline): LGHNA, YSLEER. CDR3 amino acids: CASSQVGRETGELFF. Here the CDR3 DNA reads TGCGCCAGCAGCCAAGTCGGTAGGGAGACCGGGGAGCTGTTTTTT.

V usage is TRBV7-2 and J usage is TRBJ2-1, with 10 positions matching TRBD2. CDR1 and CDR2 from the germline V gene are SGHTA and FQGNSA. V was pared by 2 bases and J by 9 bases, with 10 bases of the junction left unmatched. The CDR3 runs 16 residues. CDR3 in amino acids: CASSLLAGVKLSEQFF. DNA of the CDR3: TGTGCCAGCAGCTTACTAGCGGGAGTTAAACTTAGTGAGCAGTTCTTC.

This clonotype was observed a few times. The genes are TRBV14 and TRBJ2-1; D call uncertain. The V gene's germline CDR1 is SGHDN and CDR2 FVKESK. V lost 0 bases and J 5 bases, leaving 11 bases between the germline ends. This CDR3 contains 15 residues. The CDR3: CASSQDIGDNNEQFF. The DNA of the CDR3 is TGTGCCAGCAGCCAAGATATTGGCGATAACAATGAGCAGTTCTTC.